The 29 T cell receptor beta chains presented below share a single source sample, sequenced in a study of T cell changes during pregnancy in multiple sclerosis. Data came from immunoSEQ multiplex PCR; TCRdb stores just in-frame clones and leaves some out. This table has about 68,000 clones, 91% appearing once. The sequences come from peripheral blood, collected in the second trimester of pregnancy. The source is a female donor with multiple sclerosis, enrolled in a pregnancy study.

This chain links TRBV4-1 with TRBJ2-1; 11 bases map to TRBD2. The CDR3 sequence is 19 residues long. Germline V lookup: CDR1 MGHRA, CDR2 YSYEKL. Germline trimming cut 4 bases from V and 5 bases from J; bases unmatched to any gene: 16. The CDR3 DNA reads TGCGCCAGCAGCCTCATCCCCGGAGCTAGCGGGGGGAGCGACAATGAGCAGTTCTTC. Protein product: CASSLIPGASGGSDNEQFF.

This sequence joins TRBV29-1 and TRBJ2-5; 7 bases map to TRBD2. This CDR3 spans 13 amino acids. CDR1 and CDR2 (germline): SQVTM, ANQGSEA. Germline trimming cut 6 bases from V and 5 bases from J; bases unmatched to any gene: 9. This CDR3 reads CSVTGGSRETQYF. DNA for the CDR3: TGCAGCGTCACGGGGGGAAGCAGGGAGACCCAGTACTTC.

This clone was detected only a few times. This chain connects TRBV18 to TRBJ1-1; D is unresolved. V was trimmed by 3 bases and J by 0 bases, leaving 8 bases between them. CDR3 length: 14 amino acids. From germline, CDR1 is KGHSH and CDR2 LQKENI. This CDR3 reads CASSPLQMNTEAFF. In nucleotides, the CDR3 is TGTGCCAGCTCACCCTTACAGATGAACACTGAAGCTTTCTTT.

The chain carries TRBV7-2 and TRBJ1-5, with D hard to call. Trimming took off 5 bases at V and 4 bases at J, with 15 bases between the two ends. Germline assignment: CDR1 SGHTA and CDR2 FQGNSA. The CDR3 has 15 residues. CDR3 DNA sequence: TGTGCCAGCAGCATCGGCAGAGGATCAAATCAGCCCCAGCATTTT. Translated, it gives CASSIGRGSNQPQHF.

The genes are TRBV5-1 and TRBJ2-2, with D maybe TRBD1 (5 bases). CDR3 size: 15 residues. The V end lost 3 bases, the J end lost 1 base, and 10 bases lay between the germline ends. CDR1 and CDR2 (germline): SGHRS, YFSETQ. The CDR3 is CASSSVDRNTGELFF. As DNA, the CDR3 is TGCGCCAGCAGCTCAGTCGACAGGAACACCGGGGAGCTGTTTTTT.

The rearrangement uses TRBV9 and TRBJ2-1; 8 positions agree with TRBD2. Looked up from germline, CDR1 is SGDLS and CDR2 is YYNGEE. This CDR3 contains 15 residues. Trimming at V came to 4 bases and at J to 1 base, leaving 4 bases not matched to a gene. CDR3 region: CASSFGGGSYNEQFF. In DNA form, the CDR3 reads TGTGCCAGCAGCTTCGGGGGGGGTTCCTACAATGAGCAGTTCTTC.

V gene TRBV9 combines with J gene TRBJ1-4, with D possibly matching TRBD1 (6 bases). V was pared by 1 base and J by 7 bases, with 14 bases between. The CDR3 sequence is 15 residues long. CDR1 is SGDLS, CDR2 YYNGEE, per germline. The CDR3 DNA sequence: TGTGCCAGCAGCGTAAGGCAGGGGTCCGGTGAAAAACTGTTTTTT. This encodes CASSVRQGSGEKLFF.

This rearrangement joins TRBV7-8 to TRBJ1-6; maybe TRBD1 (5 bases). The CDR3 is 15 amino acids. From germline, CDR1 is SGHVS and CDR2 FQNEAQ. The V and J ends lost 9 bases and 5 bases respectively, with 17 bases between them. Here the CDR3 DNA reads TGTGCCAGTACCCTCGTCAGGGCCCATAATTCACCCCTCCACTTT. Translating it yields CASTLVRAHNSPLHF.

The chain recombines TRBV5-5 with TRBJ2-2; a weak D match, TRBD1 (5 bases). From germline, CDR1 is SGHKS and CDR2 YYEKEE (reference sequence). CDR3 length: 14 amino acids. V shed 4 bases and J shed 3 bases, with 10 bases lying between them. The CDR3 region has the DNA TGTGCCAGCAGCCTGGACATTTACACCGGGGAGCTGTTTTTT. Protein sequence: CASSLDIYTGELFF.

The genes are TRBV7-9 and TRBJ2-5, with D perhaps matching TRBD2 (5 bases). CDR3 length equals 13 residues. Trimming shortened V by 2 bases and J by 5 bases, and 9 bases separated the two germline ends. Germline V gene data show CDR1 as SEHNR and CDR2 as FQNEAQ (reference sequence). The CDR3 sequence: CASSLTGIETQYF. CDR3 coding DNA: TGTGCCAGCAGCTTAACGGGGATCGAGACCCAGTACTTC.

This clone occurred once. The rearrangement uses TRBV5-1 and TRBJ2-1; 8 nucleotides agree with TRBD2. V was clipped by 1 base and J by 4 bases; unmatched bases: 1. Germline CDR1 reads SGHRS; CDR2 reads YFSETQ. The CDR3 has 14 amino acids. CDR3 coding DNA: TGCGCCAGCAGCTTGCCGGGGGGGTACAATGAGCAGTTCTTC. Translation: CASSLPGGYNEQFF.

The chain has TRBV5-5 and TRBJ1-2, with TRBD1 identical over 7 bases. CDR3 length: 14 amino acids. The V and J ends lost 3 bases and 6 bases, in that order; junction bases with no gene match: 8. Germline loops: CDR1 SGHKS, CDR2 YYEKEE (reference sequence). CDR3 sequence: CASSSPDRANGYTF. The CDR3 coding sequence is TGTGCCAGCAGCTCCCCAGACAGGGCAAATGGCTACACCTTC. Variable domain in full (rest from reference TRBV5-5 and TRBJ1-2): DAGVTQSPTHLIKTRGQQVTLRCSPISGHKSVSWYQQVLGQGPQFIFQYYEKEERGRGNFPDRFSARQFPNYSSELNVNALLLGDSALYLCASSSPDRANGYTFGSGTRLTVV.

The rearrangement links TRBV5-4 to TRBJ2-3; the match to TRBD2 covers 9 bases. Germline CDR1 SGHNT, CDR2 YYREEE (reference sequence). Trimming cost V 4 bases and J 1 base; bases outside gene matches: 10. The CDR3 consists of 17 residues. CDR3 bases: TGTGCCAGCAGCGAACCGGGACTAGCAGGACGCACAGATACGCAGTATTTT. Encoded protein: CASSEPGLAGRTDTQYF.

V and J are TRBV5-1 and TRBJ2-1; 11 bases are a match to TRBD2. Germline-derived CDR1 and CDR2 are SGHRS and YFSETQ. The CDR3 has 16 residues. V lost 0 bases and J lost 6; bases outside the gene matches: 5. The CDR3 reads CASSLAGLAGGNEQFF. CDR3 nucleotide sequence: TGCGCCAGCAGCTTGGCCGGGCTAGCGGGGGGCAATGAGCAGTTCTTC.

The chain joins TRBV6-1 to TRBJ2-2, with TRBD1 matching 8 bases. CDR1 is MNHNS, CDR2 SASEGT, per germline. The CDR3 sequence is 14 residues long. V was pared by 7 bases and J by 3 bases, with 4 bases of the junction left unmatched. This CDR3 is CASNSGQDTGELFF. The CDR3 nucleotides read TGTGCCAGCAACTCGGGACAGGACACCGGGGAGCTGTTTTTT.

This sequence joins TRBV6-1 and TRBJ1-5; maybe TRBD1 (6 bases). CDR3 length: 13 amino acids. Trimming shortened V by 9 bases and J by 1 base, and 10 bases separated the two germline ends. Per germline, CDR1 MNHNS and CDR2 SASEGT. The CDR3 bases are TGTGCCAGGTGGACAGTAAGCAATCAGCCCCAGCATTTT. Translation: CARWTVSNQPQHF.

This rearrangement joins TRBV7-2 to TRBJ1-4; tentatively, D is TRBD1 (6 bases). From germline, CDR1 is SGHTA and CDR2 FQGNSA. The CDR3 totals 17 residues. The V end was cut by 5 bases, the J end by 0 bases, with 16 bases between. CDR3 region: CASSRLGGGATNEKLFF. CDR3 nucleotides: TGTGCCAGCAGCCGCCTGGGTGGGGGCGCAACTAATGAAAAACTGTTTTTT. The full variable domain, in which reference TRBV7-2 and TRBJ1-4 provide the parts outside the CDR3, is GAGVSQSPSNKVTEKGKDVELRCDPISGHTALYWYRQSLGQGLEFLIYFQGNSAPDKSGLPSDRFSAERTGGSVSTLTIQRTQQEDSAVYLCASSRLGGGATNEKLFFGSGTQLSVL.

CDR3 sequence: CASGPSRVMNTEAFF. The CDR3 DNA reads as TGTGCTAGTGGTCCGTCCCGGGTCATGAACACTGAAGCTTTCTTT. This chain links TRBV12-5 with TRBJ1-1; D gene ambiguous. The CDR3 contains 15 residues. Germline V gene lookup returns CDR1 LGHNT and CDR2 FRNRAP. The ends were cut back, 5 bases at V and 0 bases at J, with 13 bases in the middle.

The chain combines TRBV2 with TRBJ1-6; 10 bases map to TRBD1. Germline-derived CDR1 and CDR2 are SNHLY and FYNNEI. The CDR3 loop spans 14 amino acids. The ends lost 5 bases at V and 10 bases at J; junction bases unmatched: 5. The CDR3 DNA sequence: TGTGCCAGCAGTATAGACAGGGGGCAATCACCCCTCCACTTT. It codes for CASSIDRGQSPLHF.

The CDR3 DNA reads as TGTGCCAGCAGCCCCGGACTAGCGGGCTGGGAGCAGTACTTC. Its protein product is CASSPGLAGWEQYF. V usage is TRBV9 and J usage is TRBJ2-7; the match to TRBD2 covers 11 bases. V lost 4 bases and J lost 7; bases outside the gene matches: 7. Germline V gene sequence: CDR1 SGDLS, CDR2 YYNGEE. This CDR3 has 14 amino acids.

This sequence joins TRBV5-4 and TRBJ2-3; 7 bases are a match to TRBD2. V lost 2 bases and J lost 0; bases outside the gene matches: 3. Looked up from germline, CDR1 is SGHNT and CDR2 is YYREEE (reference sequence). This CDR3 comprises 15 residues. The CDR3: CASSFLGGSTDTQYF. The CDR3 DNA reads TGTGCCAGCAGCTTCCTCGGGGGGAGCACAGATACGCAGTATTTT.

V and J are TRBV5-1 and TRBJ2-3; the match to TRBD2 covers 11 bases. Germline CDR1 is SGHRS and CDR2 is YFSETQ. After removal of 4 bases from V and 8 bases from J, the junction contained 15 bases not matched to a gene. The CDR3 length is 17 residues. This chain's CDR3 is CASSLGPSGGPGPTQYF. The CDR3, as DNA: TGCGCCAGCAGCCTGGGGCCTAGCGGGGGGCCGGGCCCTACGCAGTATTTT.

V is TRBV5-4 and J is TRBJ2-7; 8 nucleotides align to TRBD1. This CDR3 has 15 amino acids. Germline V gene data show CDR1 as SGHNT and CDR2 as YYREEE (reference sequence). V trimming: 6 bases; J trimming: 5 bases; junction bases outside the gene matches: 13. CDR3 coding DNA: TGTGCCAGCAACCTCAAGACAGGGGTTGGCAACGAGCAGTACTTC. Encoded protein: CASNLKTGVGNEQYF.

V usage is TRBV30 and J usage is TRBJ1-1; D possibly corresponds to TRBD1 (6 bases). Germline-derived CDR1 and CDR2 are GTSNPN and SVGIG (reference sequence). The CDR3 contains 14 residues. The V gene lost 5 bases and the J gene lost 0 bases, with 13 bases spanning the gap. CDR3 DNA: TGTGCCTGGGAGAACAGGGAATTGAACACTGAAGCTTTCTTT. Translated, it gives CAWENRELNTEAFF.

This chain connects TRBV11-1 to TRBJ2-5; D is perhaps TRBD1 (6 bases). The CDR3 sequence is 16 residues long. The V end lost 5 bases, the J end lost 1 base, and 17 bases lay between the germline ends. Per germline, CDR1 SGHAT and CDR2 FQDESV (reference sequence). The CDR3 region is CASSQNAPGAQETQYF. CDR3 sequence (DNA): TGTGCCAGCAGCCAGAACGCCCCAGGGGCCCAAGAGACCCAGTACTTC.

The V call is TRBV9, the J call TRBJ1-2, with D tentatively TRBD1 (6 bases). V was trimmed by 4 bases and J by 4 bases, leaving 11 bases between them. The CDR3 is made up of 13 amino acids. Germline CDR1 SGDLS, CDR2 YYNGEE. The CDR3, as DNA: TGTGCCAGCAGCCCGTACAGGGCCTATGGCTACACCTTC. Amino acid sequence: CASSPYRAYGYTF.

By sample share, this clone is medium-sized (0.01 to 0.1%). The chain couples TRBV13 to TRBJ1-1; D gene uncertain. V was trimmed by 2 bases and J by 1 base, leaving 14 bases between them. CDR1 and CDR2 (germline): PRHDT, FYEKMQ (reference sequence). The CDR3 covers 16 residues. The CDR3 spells CASSLRPLKQNTEAFF. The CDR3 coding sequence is TGTGCCAGCAGCTTACGCCCCTTGAAGCAGAACACTGAAGCTTTCTTT.

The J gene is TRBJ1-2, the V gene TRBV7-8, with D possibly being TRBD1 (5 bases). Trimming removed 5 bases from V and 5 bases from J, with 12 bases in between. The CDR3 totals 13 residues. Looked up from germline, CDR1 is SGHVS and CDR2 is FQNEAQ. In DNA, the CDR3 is TGTGCCAGCAGCCGGACCCCAGGGTATGGCTACACCTTC. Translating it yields CASSRTPGYGYTF.

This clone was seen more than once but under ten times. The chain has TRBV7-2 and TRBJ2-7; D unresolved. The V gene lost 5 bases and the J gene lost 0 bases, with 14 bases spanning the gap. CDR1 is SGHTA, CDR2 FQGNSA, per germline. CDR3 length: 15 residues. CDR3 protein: CASSLQTSSSYEQYF. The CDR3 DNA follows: TGTGCCAGCAGCCTGCAGACAAGCTCCTCCTACGAGCAGTACTTC.